In this sample, the clone carrying this T cell receptor (beta chain) turned up many times. This specimen comes from a study of neurological immune-mediated disorders. TCRdb redid the calling of the 5' RACE reads with MiXCR, one entry per CDR3 protein. The sample has 90,000 to 150,000 distinct CDR3 sequences; 3% to 3.5% are singletons. This sequence originates from a woman aged 25-40 years with multiple sclerosis. Sequences were obtained from PBMCs.

The CDR3 region is CASSPAGQGAVETQYF. Written as DNA, the CDR3 is TGTGCCAGCAGCCCAGCCGGACAGGGGGCTGTTGAGACCCAGTACTTC. This sequence joins TRBV7-2 and TRBJ2-5, with TRBD1 matching over 11 bases. Germline trimming cut 5 bases from V and 5 bases from J; bases unmatched to any gene: 10. The CDR3 runs 16 residues. CDR1 is SGHTA and CDR2 is FQGNSA in the germline V gene.